This T cell receptor (beta chain) was found in a study of control samples from healthy donors and cancer patients (dated by TCRdb to the early 2020s). V is shortened by 3 bases, J by 0 bases, and the region joining them spans 12 bases. According to the germline V gene, CDR1 reads SNHLY and CDR2 reads FYNNEI. From the cysteine up to the phenylalanine, the CDR3 has a length of 16 residues. Here the CDR3 DNA is all that survives: 48 bases in frame from base 1. Library method: the immunoSEQ multiplex PCR assay. Here the immuneACCESS table is served through TCRdb, limited to in-frame sequences with V and J called. Missing clones are a known gap in these copies; in checked studies unresolved V genes cover under half, and the rest lacks a known reason. The sample table shows over 100,000 clones, and 90% are seen once. The leading ten clones occupy more than 3.5% of the sample. Notes on this clone: Its antigen has not been determined. It has no much larger one-base neighbor in the sample; base qualities were not kept.

Sequencing was done on a sample of blood. Recombination connected TRBV2 to TRBJ1-3; perhaps TRBD1 is the D gene, with 5 bases matching. The receptor was derived from a human donor in good health. The donor label of this sample is uncertain. The CDR3 protein is CASSDGGFISGNTIYF. The nucleotides are TGTGCCAGCAGTGATGGGGGATTCATCTCTGGAAACACCATATATTTT.